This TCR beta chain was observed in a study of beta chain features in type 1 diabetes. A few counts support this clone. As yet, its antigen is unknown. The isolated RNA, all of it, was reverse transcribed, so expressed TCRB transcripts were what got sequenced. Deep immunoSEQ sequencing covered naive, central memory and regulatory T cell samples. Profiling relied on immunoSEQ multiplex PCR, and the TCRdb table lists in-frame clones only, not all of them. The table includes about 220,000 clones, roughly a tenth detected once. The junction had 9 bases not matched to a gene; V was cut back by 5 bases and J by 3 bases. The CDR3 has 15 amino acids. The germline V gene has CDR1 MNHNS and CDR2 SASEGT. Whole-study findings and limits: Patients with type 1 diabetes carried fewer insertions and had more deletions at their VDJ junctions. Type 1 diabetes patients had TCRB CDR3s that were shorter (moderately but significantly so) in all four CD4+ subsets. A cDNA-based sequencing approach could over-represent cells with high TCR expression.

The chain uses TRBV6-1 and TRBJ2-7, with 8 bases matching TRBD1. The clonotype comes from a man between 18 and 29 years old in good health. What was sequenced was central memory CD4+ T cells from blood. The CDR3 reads CASSKDREGYYEQYF. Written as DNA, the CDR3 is TGTGCCAGCAGTAAGGACAGGGAAGGGTACTACGAGCAGTACTTC.